This T cell receptor (beta chain) derives from a study of PD-1 blockade in classical Hodgkin lymphoma. Study-level background: Patients were given intravenous nivolumab, 3 mg/kg, every 2 weeks.

CDR1 and CDR2 from the germline V gene are ENHRY and SYGVKD. V dropped 1 base and J dropped 4 bases, with 10 bases sitting between them. This CDR3 contains 14 residues. Study-wide results and limits: Newly diagnosed patients had baseline TCR diversity that was reportedly lower than that of healthy donors. Diversity in CD4+ TCRs, unlike that measured in CD8+ TCRs, had risen significantly by C4D1. Baseline diversity resembling that of newly diagnosed patients was seen in complete responders.

The protocol was immunoSEQ multiplex PCR, while the TCRdb copy is restricted to in-frame clones and leaves out a portion. Of approximately 6,900 clones listed, about 86% are singletons. Every one of the patients relapsed after autologous stem cell transplantation (brentuximab vedotin exposure was variable). As for this clone: Antigen unknown.

The material was peripheral blood mononuclear cells (PBMCs), obtained before the second cycle of nivolumab. The chain employs TRBV10-3 and TRBJ1-1; D not certain. The sequence was collected from a human donor with classical Hodgkin lymphoma. CDR3 nucleotide sequence: TGTGCCATCAGTGAGTGGGAAGGAGGCACTGAAGCTTTCTTT. Translating it yields CAISEWEGGTEAFF.